These 14 T cell receptor beta chains share one sample of origin, sequenced in a study of Ad26.COV2.S vaccination and SARS-CoV-2 variants. The treatment denotes: roughly 19 received Ad26.COV2.S at low or high dose, single or two shots; about 5 received placebo; per-sample allocation not given. Specimen acquisition occurred on day 63 following the initial vaccine or placebo injection. The method was immunoSEQ multiplex PCR; TCRdb's version includes in-frame clones alone and lacks a portion of them. The profile shows about 680,000 clones, around 89% of them singletons. The sequencing here drew on peripheral blood, taken in a trial of Ad26.COV2.S vaccine versus placebo. The receptors come from a person between 18 and 59 years old who received the Ad26.COV2.S COVID-19 vaccine or a placebo.

A few counts support this clone. The J gene is TRBJ2-7, the V gene TRBV5-1, with 11 bases matching TRBD2. CDR1 is SGHRS, CDR2 YFSETQ, per germline. The V segment lost 1 base and the J segment 3 bases; nucleotides outside the gene matches: 3. The CDR3 length is 15 residues. In DNA form, the CDR3 reads TGCGCCAGCAGCTTGACTAGCGGGGGAGTCTACGAGCAGTACTTC. Translating gives CASSLTSGGVYEQYF. Looking up the rest from reference TRBV5-1 and TRBJ2-7 gives the full variable domain: KAGVTQTPRYLIKTRGQQVTLSCSPISGHRSVSWYQQTPGQGLQFLFEYFSETQRNKGNFPGRFSGRQFSNSRSEMNVSTLELGDSALYLCASSLTSGGVYEQYFGPGTRLTVT.

The chain combines TRBV10-1 with TRBJ2-5; 12 bases match TRBD2. Germline-derived CDR1 and CDR2 are WNHNN and SYGVQD (reference sequence). The junction had 13 bases not matched to a gene; V was cut back by 0 bases and J by 5 bases. This CDR3 has 19 residues. The CDR3 DNA reads as TGCGCCAGCAGTGAGTCCCCACCTAGCGGGGGGGAACCGGGGGAGACCCAGTACTTC. As protein: CASSESPPSGGEPGETQYF.

The gene calls are TRBV6-5 and TRBJ1-1; possibly TRBD1 for D (5 bases). Per germline, CDR1 MNHEY and CDR2 SVGAGI. The CDR3 covers 13 residues. V dropped 6 bases and J dropped 0 bases, with 8 bases sitting between them. CDR3 DNA sequence: TGTGCCAGCAGACCGACAGTGAACACTGAAGCTTTCTTT. Amino acid sequence: CASRPTVNTEAFF.

The chain couples TRBV10-1 to TRBJ2-5; 13 bases agree with TRBD2. Per germline, CDR1 WNHNN and CDR2 SYGVQD (reference sequence). The CDR3 runs to 16 residues. With 5 bases clipped from V and 4 bases from J, the junction kept 7 bases outside the gene matches. The CDR3 region is CASSPATSGRGETQYF. The CDR3 coding sequence is TGCGCCAGCAGTCCCGCCACTAGCGGGAGGGGAGAGACCCAGTACTTC.

The chain has TRBV11-2 and TRBJ2-1; no clear D. Between the trimmed V and J ends, which lost 4 bases and 8 bases, there was a span of 12 bases. The CDR3 extends over 13 amino acids. CDR1 and CDR2 from the germline V gene are SGHAT and FQNNGV. As DNA, the CDR3 is TGTGCCAGCAGCTCCGGGTGGCGAGATGAGCAGTTCTTC. This gives the protein CASSSGWRDEQFF.

This chain connects TRBV7-2 to TRBJ2-5, with 7 positions matching TRBD2. Germline loops: CDR1 SGHTA, CDR2 FQGNSA. The V gene end was trimmed by 2 bases and the J gene end by 5 bases; junction bases not matched to a gene: 8. This CDR3 contains 15 residues. The DNA for the CDR3 is TGTGCCAGCAGCTTAACTCCGGGAGGTGGGGAGACCCAGTACTTC. Translation: CASSLTPGGGETQYF.

This sequence joins TRBV5-8 and TRBJ2-1; 11 bases agree with TRBD2. Germline values: CDR1 SGHTS, CDR2 YDEGEE. This CDR3 spans 15 amino acids. The trim removed 4 bases at V and 9 bases at J, leaving 9 bases unmatched. The CDR3 protein is CASSPRLAGNGEQFF. The DNA of the CDR3 is TGTGCCAGCAGCCCACGACTAGCGGGGAACGGTGAGCAGTTCTTC.

The chain combines TRBV3-1 (or the pseudogene TRBV3-2) with TRBJ2-5; 10 nucleotides agree with TRBD2. The length of the CDR3 is 17 residues. V shed 0 bases, J shed 1 base, and the junction held 5 bases outside the gene matches. The germline CDR1 and CDR2 sequences are LGHDT and YNNKEL (reference sequence). CDR3 amino acids: CASSQDWIAGGQETQYF. DNA of the CDR3: TGTGCCAGCAGCCAAGATTGGATAGCGGGGGGCCAAGAGACCCAGTACTTC.

The genes are TRBV3-1 (or the pseudogene TRBV3-2) and TRBJ2-7; the match to TRBD1 covers 8 bases. Germline CDR1 reads LGHDT; CDR2 reads YNNKEL (reference sequence). The CDR3 runs 14 residues. V trimming: 1 base; J trimming: 3 bases; junction bases outside the gene matches: 2. The CDR3: CASSQGQGNYEQYF. Here the CDR3 DNA reads TGTGCCAGCAGCCAAGGACAGGGGAACTACGAGCAGTACTTC.

This chain connects TRBV6-2 or TRBV6-3 to TRBJ1-2, with TRBD1 identical over 7 bases. The CDR3 totals 13 residues. V trimming: 5 bases; J trimming: 8 bases; junction bases outside the gene matches: 8. Germline V CDR1 and CDR2: MNHEY, SVGEGT. The CDR3 is CASSPRTGWGYTF. CDR3 sequence (DNA): TGTGCCAGCAGTCCCCGGACAGGCTGGGGCTACACCTTC.

This chain joins TRBV18 and TRBJ2-7; perhaps D is TRBD1 or TRBD2 (5 bases each). The CDR3 has 15 amino acids. The ends were cut back, 3 bases at V and 3 bases at J, with 15 bases in the middle. Germline assignment: CDR1 KGHSH and CDR2 LQKENI. The CDR3, as DNA: TGTGCCAGCTCACCCCCGGGGTTAAGGGGCTACGAGCAGTACTTC. This translates into CASSPPGLRGYEQYF.

This chain uses TRBV10-3 with TRBJ2-3, with 8 positions matching TRBD1. The V gene end was trimmed by 4 bases and the J gene end by 7 bases; junction bases not matched to a gene: 10. CDR3 length equals 15 residues. The germline CDR1 and CDR2 sequences are ENHRY and SYGVKD. The CDR3 sequence is CAISVRTGLRNTQYF. CDR3 DNA: TGTGCCATCAGTGTGAGGACAGGGTTGCGAAATACGCAGTATTTT.

In regard to this clone: The junction and the germline gene differ at one end; a read error may be behind it. This rearrangement joins TRBV2 to TRBJ2-3, with TRBD2 matching over 7 bases. Looked up from germline, CDR1 is SNHLY and CDR2 is FYNNEI. This CDR3 region has 13 residues. CDR3 residues: CASKEGGRDTQYF. As DNA, the CDR3 is TGTGCGAGCAAGGAGGGAGGGAGGGATACGCAGTATTTT.

This chain joins TRBV19 and TRBJ1-2; 9 bases line up with TRBD1. The V segment lost 6 bases and the J segment 4 bases; nucleotides outside the gene matches: 0. CDR1 LNHDA and CDR2 SQIVND come from the germline V gene (reference sequence). This CDR3 region has 12 residues. The CDR3 protein is CASRTGGYGYTF. DNA of the CDR3: TGTGCCAGTAGGACAGGGGGCTATGGCTACACCTTC.